This T cell receptor (beta chain) was retrieved from a study of memory CD4+ T cells and cytomegalovirus serostatus. The study, taken as a whole, reports: About two fifths of the roughly 150 known CMV-associated TCRbeta sequences appeared in CD4+ memory. The CMV-associated TCR signature appears largely within the CD4+ memory repertoire.

The CDR3 is made up of 15 amino acids. The germline V and J ends were trimmed by 3 bases and 1 base, with 11 bases remaining between them. The germline V gene encodes CDR1 SGHVS and CDR2 FQNEAQ. Single viable CD3+CD4+CD8-CD45RO+ cells were sorted as the memory CD4+ T cells. Turning to this clone: Its antigen remains unidentified.

As originally analysed: After removing out-of-frame reads, over 2 million distinct TCRbeta sequences remained. Clones were sequenced by immunoSEQ multiplex PCR, and TCRdb holds only the in-frame ones, with some missing. Clone size and the V and J calls come from that table; the DNA yielded D and trimming. The sample yields approximately 40,000 clones, more than 60% seen once. The rearrangement joins TRBV7-8 to TRBJ2-3, with D uncertain. The sample comprised memory CD4+ T cells from blood. The receptor was isolated from an adult in good health and CMV-seronegative. CDR3 protein: CASSFFLVGTDTQYF. Written as DNA, the CDR3 is TGTGCCAGCAGCTTCTTTCTCGTGGGCACAGATACGCAGTATTTT.